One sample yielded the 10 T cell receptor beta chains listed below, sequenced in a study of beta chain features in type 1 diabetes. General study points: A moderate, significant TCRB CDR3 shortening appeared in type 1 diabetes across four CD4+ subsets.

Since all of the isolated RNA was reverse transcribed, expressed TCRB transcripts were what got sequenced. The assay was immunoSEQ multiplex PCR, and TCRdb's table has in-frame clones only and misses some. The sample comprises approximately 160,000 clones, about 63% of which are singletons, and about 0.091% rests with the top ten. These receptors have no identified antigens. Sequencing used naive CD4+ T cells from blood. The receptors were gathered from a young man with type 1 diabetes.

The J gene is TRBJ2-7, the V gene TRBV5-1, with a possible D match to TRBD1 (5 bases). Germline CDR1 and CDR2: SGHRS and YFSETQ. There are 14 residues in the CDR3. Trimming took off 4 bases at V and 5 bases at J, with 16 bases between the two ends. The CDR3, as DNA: TGCGCCAGCAGCCCCTTCCCCAGGGCCGACGAGCAGTACTTC. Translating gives CASSPFPRADEQYF.

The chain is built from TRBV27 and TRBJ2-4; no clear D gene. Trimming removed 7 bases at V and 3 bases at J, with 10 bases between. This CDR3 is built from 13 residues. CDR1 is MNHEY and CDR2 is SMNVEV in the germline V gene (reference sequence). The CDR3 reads CASTDGYKNIQYF. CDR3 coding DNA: TGTGCCAGCACGGATGGATACAAAAACATTCAGTACTTC.

CDR3 residues: CASSLYAHEQFF. In nucleotides, the CDR3 is TGTGCCAGTAGTTTATATGCCCATGAGCAGTTCTTC. The J gene is TRBJ2-1, the V gene TRBV19; no reliable D call. V was cut by 5 bases and J by 8 bases, with 10 bases left in between. Looked up from germline, CDR1 is LNHDA and CDR2 is SQIVND (reference sequence). This CDR3 has 12 residues.

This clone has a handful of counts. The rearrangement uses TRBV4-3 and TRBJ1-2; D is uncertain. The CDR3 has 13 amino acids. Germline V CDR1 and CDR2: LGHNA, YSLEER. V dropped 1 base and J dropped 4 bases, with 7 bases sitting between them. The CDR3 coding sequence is TGCGCCAGCAGCCAAGGGGGTAGCTATGGCTACACCTTC. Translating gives CASSQGGSYGYTF.

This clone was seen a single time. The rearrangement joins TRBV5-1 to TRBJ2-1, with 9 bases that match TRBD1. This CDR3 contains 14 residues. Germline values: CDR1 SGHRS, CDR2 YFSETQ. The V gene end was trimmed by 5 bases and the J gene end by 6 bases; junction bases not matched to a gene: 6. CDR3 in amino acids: CASSPGQGRNEQFF. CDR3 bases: TGCGCCAGCAGTCCGGGACAGGGCCGCAATGAGCAGTTCTTC.

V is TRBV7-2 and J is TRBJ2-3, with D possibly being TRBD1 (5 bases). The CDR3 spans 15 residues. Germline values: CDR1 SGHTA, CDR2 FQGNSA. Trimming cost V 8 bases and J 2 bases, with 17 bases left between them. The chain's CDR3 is CASRSRAGITDTQYF. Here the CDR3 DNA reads TGTGCCAGCCGCTCTCGGGCAGGGATCACAGATACGCAGTATTTT.

The DNA of the CDR3 is TGCGCCAGCAGCGACAGTAACATGAACACTGAAGCTTTCTTT. The encoded protein is CASSDSNMNTEAFF. The gene calls are TRBV5-1 and TRBJ1-1; TRBD1 is a possible D gene (5 bases). Germline values: CDR1 SGHRS, CDR2 YFSETQ. This CDR3 contains 14 residues. The V end lost 4 bases, the J end lost 0 bases, and 10 bases lay between the germline ends.

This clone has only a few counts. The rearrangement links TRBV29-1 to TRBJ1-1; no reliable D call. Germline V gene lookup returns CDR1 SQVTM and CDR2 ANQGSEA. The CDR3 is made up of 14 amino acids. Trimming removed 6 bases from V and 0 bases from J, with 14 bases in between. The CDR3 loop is CSVGRGPMNTEAFF. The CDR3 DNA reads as TGCAGCGTCGGACGAGGACCGATGAACACTGAAGCTTTCTTT. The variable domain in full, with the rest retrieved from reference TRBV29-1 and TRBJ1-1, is SAVISQKPSRDICQRGTSLTIQCQVDSQVTMMFWYRQQPGQSLTLIATANQGSEATYESGFVIDKFPISRPNLTFSTLTVSNMSPEDSSIYLCSVGRGPMNTEAFFGQGTRLTVV.

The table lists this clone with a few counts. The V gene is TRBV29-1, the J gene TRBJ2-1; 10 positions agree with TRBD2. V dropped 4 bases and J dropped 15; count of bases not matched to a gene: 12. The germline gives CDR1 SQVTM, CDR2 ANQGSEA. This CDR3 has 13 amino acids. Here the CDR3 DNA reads TGCAGCGTTGTATTACTAGCGGGGACCGCCGCGTTCTTC. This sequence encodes CSVVLLAGTAAFF.

The CDR3 nucleotides are TGTGCCTGGAGCGGGGAGGACACAGATACGCAGTATTTT. This translates into CAWSGEDTDTQYF. The rearrangement links TRBV30 to TRBJ2-3, with D possibly matching TRBD2 (6 bases). Trimming left V 3 bases short and J 2 bases short, with 9 bases between. Germline V gene sequence: CDR1 GTSNPN, CDR2 SVGIG (reference sequence). CDR3 length equals 13 residues.